One and the same sample provided the 29 T cell receptor beta chains below, sequenced in a study of shared clonotypes between healthy human individuals. Only in-frame clones appear in the TCRdb table, and some are missing; sequencing was by immunoSEQ multiplex PCR. The sample records about 2.5 million clones, around 92% being singletons. Sequenced material: naive CD4+ T cells from PBMCs. Stated subset: CD45RA+ positively selected. The receptors here all came from a man aged 18-30 years in good health. Some clones in this sample may be carry-over from other donors' samples.

The rearrangement joins TRBV28 to TRBJ2-7, with D hard to call. CDR1 MDHEN and CDR2 SYDVKM come from the germline V gene. The CDR3 runs 12 residues. V was pared by 7 bases and J by 7 bases, with 14 bases between. The CDR3 DNA reads TGTGCCAGCATCGGGCGCACCCGGGAGCAGTACTTC. It translates to CASIGRTREQYF.

V is TRBV29-1 and J is TRBJ2-7, with TRBD2 matching over 7 bases. Germline V CDR1 and CDR2: SQVTM, ANQGSEA. Germline trimming cut 4 bases from V and 0 bases from J; bases unmatched to any gene: 6. There are 14 residues in the CDR3. CDR3 sequence (DNA): TGCAGCGTTGCGTCTCTAGCGGCCTCCTACGAGCAGTACTTC. This codes for CSVASLAASYEQYF.

The chain uses TRBV6-5 and TRBJ1-5; TRBD1 agrees at 10 bases. Per the germline V gene, CDR1 is MNHEY and CDR2 is SVGAGI. V lost 4 bases and J lost 6; bases outside the gene matches: 3. This CDR3 is 14 amino acids long. The CDR3 protein is CASSWDRGAQPQHF. DNA of the CDR3: TGTGCCAGCAGTTGGGACAGGGGTGCTCAGCCCCAGCATTTT.

In regard to this clone: This specimen includes other DNA sequences encoding the same CDR3. This chain uses TRBV28 with TRBJ2-1; 11 bases are a match to TRBD2. Germline V gene lookup returns CDR1 MDHEN and CDR2 SYDVKM. The ends lost 5 bases at V and 2 bases at J; junction bases unmatched: 2. CDR3 length: 15 residues. In nucleotides, the CDR3 is TGTGCCAGCAGTCTAGCGGGAGGTACCTACAATGAGCAGTTCTTC. Amino acids: CASSLAGGTYNEQFF.

This chain connects TRBV2 to TRBJ2-1, with D perhaps TRBD1 (6 bases). The V end was cut by 5 bases, the J end by 6 bases, with 11 bases between. CDR3 size: 13 residues. Germline V CDR1 and CDR2: SNHLY, FYNNEI. This CDR3 reads CASSKNRVNEQFF. The CDR3 DNA follows: TGTGCCAGCAGTAAGAACAGGGTCAATGAGCAGTTCTTC.

The rearrangement joins TRBV30 to TRBJ2-5; 9 nucleotides match TRBD2. The CDR3 runs to 19 residues. After removal of 3 bases from V and 5 bases from J, the junction contained 22 bases not matched to a gene. CDR1 is GTSNPN and CDR2 is SVGIG in the germline V gene (reference sequence). DNA for the CDR3: TGTGCCTGGAGAAACCCCTCGCGGGAGGGGGGTAGGGGGATTGAGACCCAGTACTTC. Translating it yields CAWRNPSREGGRGIETQYF.

V is TRBV15 and J is TRBJ2-2, with 9 bases aligning to TRBD2. The CDR3 is made up of 16 amino acids. The germline gives CDR1 LNHNV, CDR2 YYDKDF (reference sequence). Trimming took 3 bases from V and 7 from J; bases not matched to a gene: 9. CDR3: CATSRMEREAVGELFF. The DNA for the CDR3 is TGTGCCACCAGCAGGATGGAGCGGGAGGCCGTCGGGGAGCTGTTTTTT.

The rearrangement uses TRBV6-6 and TRBJ2-7, with 9 bases fitting TRBD1. The CDR3 is made up of 15 amino acids. V lost 8 bases to trimming and J lost 5 bases; unmatched junction nucleotides: 13. Germline lookup yields CDR1 MNHNY and CDR2 SVGAGI (reference sequence). CDR3 in DNA: TGTGCCAGCGGGGAACGTGGACAGGGGTTTGACGAGCAGTACTTC. It is translated as CASGERGQGFDEQYF.

The chain combines TRBV10-1 with TRBJ2-3; 14 bases match TRBD2. Losses at the gene ends were 6 bases for V and 4 bases for J; bases not matched to a gene: 9. The CDR3 extends over 17 amino acids. Germline assignment: CDR1 WNHNN and CDR2 SYGVQD (reference sequence). CDR3 sequence (DNA): TGCGCCAGCAGCGGGACTAGCGGGAGAATCGGGGCAGATACGCAGTATTTT. It is translated as CASSGTSGRIGADTQYF.

V and J are TRBV4-1 and TRBJ1-2; D unresolved. Trimming pared 3 bases from V and 3 bases from J, leaving 14 bases between. This CDR3 spans 15 amino acids. The germline V gene encodes CDR1 MGHRA and CDR2 YSYEKL. The chain's CDR3 is CASSHSLREDYGYTF. CDR3 DNA sequence: TGCGCCAGCAGCCATTCTCTAAGGGAGGACTATGGCTACACCTTC.

The V gene is TRBV9, the J gene TRBJ2-7; D possibly uses TRBD1 or TRBD2 (5 bases each). Trimming took 2 bases from V and 1 from J, leaving 13 bases between them. This CDR3 comprises 15 residues. Germline CDR1 SGDLS, CDR2 YYNGEE. The CDR3 nucleotides are TGTGCCAGCAGCGTGATGCCGGGGCGTTCCTACGAGCAGTACTTC. Translating it yields CASSVMPGRSYEQYF.

This chain uses TRBV19 with TRBJ2-7, with 7 bases identical to TRBD1. This CDR3 has 17 amino acids. V lost 1 base, J lost 0 bases, and 9 bases stayed unmatched. In germline, CDR1 is LNHDA, CDR2 SQIVND (reference sequence). The CDR3 coding sequence is TGTGCCAGTAGTATAGGACTCGGGACAGCCTTCTCCTACGAGCAGTACTTC. Encoded protein: CASSIGLGTAFSYEQYF.

The V call is TRBV18, the J call TRBJ2-7, with D tentatively TRBD1 (5 bases). V was clipped by 5 bases and J by 3 bases, with 8 bases between them. The CDR3 totals 12 residues. Germline V CDR1 and CDR2: KGHSH, LQKENI. CDR3: CASSMTDYEQYF. CDR3 DNA: TGTGCCAGCTCAATGACAGACTACGAGCAGTACTTC.

This clone was seen once. V gene TRBV6-4 combines with J gene TRBJ2-3; no firm D call. Germline values: CDR1 MRHNA, CDR2 SNTAGT. V was cut by 5 bases and J by 2 bases, with 8 bases left in between. The length of the CDR3 is 13 residues. The CDR3 region has the DNA TGTGCCAGCAGTCAGGAGACCACAGATACGCAGTATTTT. It yields the protein CASSQETTDTQYF.

The V gene is TRBV5-1, the J gene TRBJ1-3, with D possibly being TRBD1 (5 bases). Germline loops: CDR1 SGHRS, CDR2 YFSETQ. V was shortened by 2 bases and J by 1 base, with 13 bases between the two germline ends. The CDR3 consists of 16 residues. CDR3 amino acids: CASSLNTRASGNTIYF. As DNA, the CDR3 is TGCGCCAGCAGCTTAAACACCAGGGCATCTGGAAACACCATATATTTT.

The genes are TRBV5-1 and TRBJ1-4; D might be TRBD1 (6 bases). V was shortened by 0 bases and J by 8 bases, with 23 bases between the two germline ends. The CDR3 is made up of 18 amino acids. Germline CDR1 SGHRS, CDR2 YFSETQ. The CDR3 coding sequence is TGCGCCAGCAGCTTGGGGTACAGCCAACCAACGAGGGGGGAAAAACTGTTTTTT. The encoded protein is CASSLGYSQPTRGEKLFF. Full variable domain (outside the CDR3, taken from reference TRBV5-1 and TRBJ1-4): KAGVTQTPRYLIKTRGQQVTLSCSPISGHRSVSWYQQTPGQGLQFLFEYFSETQRNKGNFPGRFSGRQFSNSRSEMNVSTLELGDSALYLCASSLGYSQPTRGEKLFFGSGTQLSVL.

The chain has TRBV28 and TRBJ1-2; D remains unclear. This CDR3 is 11 amino acids long. Trimming removed 5 bases at V and 8 bases at J, with 9 bases between. Germline CDR1 MDHEN, CDR2 SYDVKM. CDR3 protein: CASSSHGGYTF. In DNA form, the CDR3 reads TGTGCCAGCAGTAGCCACGGGGGCTACACCTTC.

About this clone itself: The sample contains more than one DNA sequence encoding this CDR3. The chain joins TRBV9 to TRBJ1-3; no clear D gene. The germline CDR1 and CDR2 sequences are SGDLS and YYNGEE. The CDR3 loop spans 15 amino acids. Trimming removed 0 bases from V and 0 bases from J, with 7 bases in between. The CDR3 DNA reads TGTGCCAGCAGCGTAGCTCCTGTCTCTGGAAACACCATATATTTT. As protein: CASSVAPVSGNTIYF.

As DNA, the CDR3 is TGTGCCAGCAGCTTAGGTCGAGAAGGGGAGCAGTACTTC. It is translated as CASSLGREGEQYF. The chain joins TRBV13 to TRBJ2-7, with unresolved D. Deletions cut 0 bases from V and 7 bases from J, with 10 bases between. The V gene's germline CDR1 is PRHDT and CDR2 FYEKMQ (reference sequence). The CDR3 spans 13 residues.

This clone was seen only once. The chain recombines TRBV20-1 with TRBJ2-7; D not certain. The CDR3 extends over 10 amino acids. Germline V gene data show CDR1 as DFQATT and CDR2 as SNEGSKA (reference sequence). V shed 8 bases and J shed 3 bases, with 8 bases lying between them. The CDR3, as DNA: TGCAGTACTCAAAACTACGAGCAGTACTTC. This encodes CSTQNYEQYF.

The V call is TRBV5-1, the J call TRBJ2-3, with D possibly TRBD1 on 6 matching bases. CDR3 length equals 17 residues. Germline lookup yields CDR1 SGHRS and CDR2 YFSETQ. V lost 3 bases and J lost 1, with 18 bases in between. The CDR3 DNA sequence: TGCGCCAGCAGCTACGACTATACAGGGATGGGCACAGATACGCAGTATTTT. Amino acid sequence: CASSYDYTGMGTDTQYF.

A note on this clone: At the DNA level, this CDR3 is encoded by other sequences in the same sample as well. The genes are TRBV29-1 and TRBJ2-7; D is perhaps TRBD2 (5 bases). V shed 4 bases and J shed 0 bases, with 10 bases lying between them. The CDR3 length is 13 residues. Germline V gene lookup returns CDR1 SQVTM and CDR2 ANQGSEA. CDR3 in DNA: TGCAGCGTTGTGTTAGCGCCCTCCTACGAGCAGTACTTC. This codes for CSVVLAPSYEQYF.

V and J are TRBV4-1 and TRBJ2-1, with 14 bases fitting TRBD2. The V gene's germline CDR1 is MGHRA and CDR2 YSYEKL. The CDR3 length is 21 residues. The V gene end was trimmed by 1 base and the J gene end by 0 bases; junction bases not matched to a gene: 11. Written as DNA, the CDR3 is TGCGCCAGCAGCCAAGTTTTATCCCCCGGGACTAGCGGGAGCTCCTACAATGAGCAGTTCTTC. Translated, it gives CASSQVLSPGTSGSSYNEQFF.

This chain joins TRBV5-6 and TRBJ1-1; the D is unclear. This CDR3 is 15 amino acids long. Trimming removed 4 bases from V and 5 bases from J, with 18 bases in between. Germline-derived CDR1 and CDR2 are SGHDT and YYEEEE. The CDR3 loop reads CASSALTGSMTEAFF. The DNA for the CDR3 is TGTGCCAGCAGCGCCCTCACGGGGAGTATGACTGAAGCTTTCTTT.

The CDR3 spells CASRELADNEQFF. CDR3 nucleotides: TGTGCCAGCCGGGAATTAGCGGACAATGAGCAGTTCTTC. V and J are TRBV28 and TRBJ2-1; maybe TRBD2 (6 bases). V lost 8 bases to trimming and J lost 5 bases, with 13 bases between them. Germline lookup yields CDR1 MDHEN and CDR2 SYDVKM. This CDR3 is 13 amino acids long. The full variable domain, completed using reference TRBV28 and TRBJ2-1, is DVKVTQSSRYLVKRTGEKVFLECVQDMDHENMFWYRQDPGLGLRLIYFSYDVKMKEKGDIPEGYSVSREKKERFSLILESASTNQTSMYLCASRELADNEQFFGPGTRLTVL.

This chain links TRBV27 with TRBJ2-7, with a possible D match to TRBD2 (6 bases). Germline CDR1 reads MNHEY; CDR2 reads SMNVEV (reference sequence). CDR3 size: 16 residues. With 5 bases removed from V and 0 bases from J, the gap between germline ends came to 17 bases. CDR3 in DNA: TGTGCCAGCAGTCCTAATTTGGGACTCCTCTCCTACGAGCAGTACTTC. Translating gives CASSPNLGLLSYEQYF.

The chain recombines TRBV7-6 with TRBJ2-7; D not certain. The CDR3 totals 13 residues. The germline V and J ends were trimmed by 5 bases and 2 bases, with 10 bases remaining between them. Germline-derived CDR1 and CDR2 are SGHVS and FNYEAQ. The CDR3: CASSVGQPYEQYF. The CDR3 bases are TGTGCCAGCAGCGTAGGTCAGCCCTACGAGCAGTACTTC.

The chain carries TRBV25-1 and TRBJ2-2, with no clear D. Trimming took off 3 bases at V and 1 base at J, with 6 bases between the two ends. The CDR3 is 14 residues long. Germline assignment: CDR1 MGHDK and CDR2 SYGVNS. Written as DNA, the CDR3 is TGTGCCAGCAGTGACCAGATGAACACCGGGGAGCTGTTTTTT. Translating it yields CASSDQMNTGELFF.

Worth noting for this clone: An end of the junction differs from the germline gene, which may be a read error. This chain joins TRBV18 and TRBJ2-1; a possible D gene is TRBD1 (6 bases). The CDR3 is 16 residues long. Per the germline V gene, CDR1 is KGHSH and CDR2 is LQKENI. CDR3 nucleotide sequence: TGTGCCAGCTCTCCACGGTCCGGGACACGTACGACCGAGCAGTTCTTC. Translating it yields CASSPRSGTRTTEQFF.